The rows below give T cell receptor beta chains drawn from one sample of a study of T cells and Merkel cell carcinoma outcomes. TCRdb's copy holds only in-frame clones and misses some; the assay was immunoSEQ multiplex PCR. The sample consists of 8,000 to 9,500 clones, under 90% of them appearing once. The sample taken for sequencing was tumor tissue from Merkel cell carcinoma. The source of these receptors is a human donor with Merkel cell carcinoma. Both conserved end residues are part of each CDR3. The D gene is left open where the match is weak. Clone size is given for some rows only: seen once, a few or many times, or a class if the clone is expanded.

v_call: TRBV18; clone_size: NA; d_call: TRBD1; j_call: TRBJ1-3; cdr3_nt: TGTGCCAGCTCACTATCAGACAGGGGGCTTGGAAACACCATATATTTT; cdr3_aa: CASSLSDRGLGNTIYF
v_call: TRBV2; clone_size: NA; d_call: NA; j_call: TRBJ1-1; cdr3_nt: TGTGCCAGCAGTGAGCAGGGAACTACTGAAGCTTTCTTT; cdr3_aa: CASSEQGTTEAFF
v_call: TRBV29-1; clone_size: NA; d_call: NA; j_call: TRBJ2-2; cdr3_nt: TGCAGCGTTGAGGTCAGTGGGCTCAACACCGGGGAGCTGTTTTTT; cdr3_aa: CSVEVSGLNTGELFF
v_call: TRBV18; clone_size: NA; d_call: NA; j_call: TRBJ2-3; cdr3_nt: TGTGCCAGCTCACCTGCAGATACGCAGTATTTT; cdr3_aa: CASSPADTQYF
v_call: TRBV5-1; clone_size: NA; d_call: NA; j_call: TRBJ1-1; cdr3_nt: TGCGCCAGCAGCTTAGGGGGGAGCCTCACAGACATGAACACTGAAGCTTTCTTT; cdr3_aa: CASSLGGSLTDMNTEAFF
v_call: TRBV18; clone_size: NA; d_call: TRBD1; j_call: TRBJ1-4; cdr3_nt: TGTGCCAGCTCACCGACTTTGACAGGGGCTACTAATGAAAAACTGTTTTTT; cdr3_aa: CASSPTLTGATNEKLFF
v_call: TRBV9; clone_size: NA; d_call: NA; j_call: TRBJ2-3; cdr3_nt: TGTGCCAGCAGCGTAGAGACATTTTCTACAGATACGCAGTATTTT; cdr3_aa: CASSVETFSTDTQYF
v_call: TRBV27; clone_size: few; d_call: TRBD2; j_call: TRBJ2-2; cdr3_nt: TGTGCCAGCAACCTAGCGGGGGAGACCGGGGAGCTGTTTTTT; cdr3_aa: CASNLAGETGELFF
v_call: TRBV14; clone_size: NA; d_call: TRBD1; j_call: TRBJ2-7; cdr3_nt: TGTGCCAGCAGCCGGGACAGGGCGTACTACGAGCAGTACTTC; cdr3_aa: CASSRDRAYYEQYF
v_call: TRBV9; clone_size: NA; d_call: NA; j_call: TRBJ2-2; cdr3_nt: TGTGCCAGCAGCGTAGAGGGGGCCGGGGAGCTGTTTTTT; cdr3_aa: CASSVEGAGELFF
v_call: TRBV7-9; clone_size: few; d_call: TRBD1; j_call: TRBJ1-3; cdr3_nt: TGTGCCAGCAGCTTTGGCCAGGGGGCCGCCATCCACACCATATATTTT; cdr3_aa: CASSFGQGAAIHTIYF
v_call: TRBV5-4; clone_size: NA; d_call: NA; j_call: TRBJ2-3; cdr3_nt: TGTGCCAGCAGCTTGGAAGGGGTCACAGATACGCAGTATTTT; cdr3_aa: CASSLEGVTDTQYF
v_call: TRBV4-3; clone_size: NA; d_call: NA; j_call: TRBJ1-5; cdr3_nt: TGCGCCAGCAGCCAGGACCTTAGCAATCAGCCCCAGCATTTT; cdr3_aa: CASSQDLSNQPQHF
v_call: TRBV12-2; clone_size: NA; d_call: NA; j_call: TRBJ2-7; cdr3_nt: TGTGCAAGTCGCCCAAAGGGTCCCCGTAGAGGCGAGCAGTACTTC; cdr3_aa: CASRPKGPRRGEQYF
v_call: TRBV5-1; clone_size: NA; d_call: NA; j_call: TRBJ2-1; cdr3_nt: TGCGCCAGCAGCTTTTTATCTGGGAATAATCTCTACAATGAGCAGTTCTTC; cdr3_aa: CASSFLSGNNLYNEQFF
v_call: TRBV5-1; clone_size: NA; d_call: NA; j_call: TRBJ2-1; cdr3_nt: TGCGCCAGCAGCTTGTCCGACCGGTTCGAGCAGTTCTTC; cdr3_aa: CASSLSDRFEQFF
v_call: TRBV5-1; clone_size: once; d_call: TRBD1; j_call: TRBJ2-3; cdr3_nt: TGCGCCAGCAGCCTCAGGGGGACAACAGATACGCAGTATTTT; cdr3_aa: CASSLRGTTDTQYF
v_call: TRBV7-9; clone_size: NA; d_call: TRBD2; j_call: TRBJ2-6; cdr3_nt: TGTGCCAGCAGCCCTGGGACTAGCGTCCTCCCTGGGGCCAACGTCCTGACTTTC; cdr3_aa: CASSPGTSVLPGANVLTF
v_call: TRBV18; clone_size: NA; d_call: NA; j_call: TRBJ2-1; cdr3_nt: TGTGCCAGCTCACCACCGGGAGGGGGGGCCCGTAATGAGCAGTTCTTC; cdr3_aa: CASSPPGGGARNEQFF
v_call: TRBV5-1; clone_size: once; d_call: TRBD2; j_call: TRBJ2-5; cdr3_nt: TGCGCCAGCAGCTTGATAGCGGGGGGTAAGGGAGAGACCCAGTACTTC; cdr3_aa: CASSLIAGGKGETQYF
v_call: TRBV7-9; clone_size: NA; d_call: NA; j_call: TRBJ1-6; cdr3_nt: TGTGCCAGCAGCTTAGGTCCGACGGCCGATTCACCCCTCCACTTT; cdr3_aa: CASSLGPTADSPLHF
v_call: TRBV15; clone_size: NA; d_call: NA; j_call: TRBJ2-3; cdr3_nt: TGTGCCACCAGCAGAGAAGGAAGGAGGACAGATACGCAGTATTTT; cdr3_aa: CATSREGRRTDTQYF
v_call: TRBV4-2; clone_size: NA; d_call: NA; j_call: TRBJ2-7; cdr3_nt: TGTGCCAGCAGCCAAGATCTTGACAGTACTGAGCAGTACTTC; cdr3_aa: CASSQDLDSTEQYF
v_call: TRBV5-4; clone_size: NA; d_call: TRBD1; j_call: TRBJ2-7; cdr3_nt: TGTGCCAGCAGCAAAACAGGGGACCTCTCCTACGAGCAGTACTTC; cdr3_aa: CASSKTGDLSYEQYF
v_call: TRBV5-1; clone_size: NA; d_call: TRBD1; j_call: TRBJ2-7; cdr3_nt: TGCGCCAGCAGCAGGGACAGGGGAAGTTACGAGCAGTACTTC; cdr3_aa: CASSRDRGSYEQYF
v_call: TRBV28; clone_size: NA; d_call: NA; j_call: TRBJ2-7; cdr3_nt: TGTGCCAGCAGTTCGGCAGGGCCCCCCTACGAGCAGTACTTC; cdr3_aa: CASSSAGPPYEQYF
v_call: TRBV2; clone_size: NA; d_call: TRBD1; j_call: TRBJ2-7; cdr3_nt: TGTGCCAGCAGGGAGGGACAGGGCTACGAGCAGTACTTC; cdr3_aa: CASREGQGYEQYF
v_call: TRBV18; clone_size: NA; d_call: TRBD1; j_call: TRBJ1-1; cdr3_nt: TGTGCCAGCTCACCAGGGACAGGGAAGGCTGAAGCTTTCTTT; cdr3_aa: CASSPGTGKAEAFF
v_call: TRBV2; clone_size: NA; d_call: NA; j_call: TRBJ2-3; cdr3_nt: TGTGCCAGCAGCAGGGGTGGAGGCACAGATACGCAGTATTTT; cdr3_aa: CASSRGGGTDTQYF
v_call: TRBV13; clone_size: NA; d_call: TRBD1; j_call: TRBJ2-3; cdr3_nt: TGTGCCAGCAGCTCACCCGGGACAGGGGACACAGATACGCAGTATTTT; cdr3_aa: CASSSPGTGDTDTQYF